The 15 T cell receptor beta chains in this list originate from one sample, sequenced in a study of T cells in women clearing cervical HPV infection. Clones were read by immunoSEQ multiplex PCR, and TCRdb kept only the in-frame ones, dropping some. The specimen's table records around 23,000 clones. The sequencing input was blood buffy coat. All receptors derive from a woman aged 18-70 years with a cervical HPV16 infection that either progressed to CIN3+ or cleared (not recorded which).

Comment on this clone: From the germline J gene comes the end of the CDR3, since the read stops 3 residues before it. This sequence joins TRBV11-2 and TRBJ1-3, with 7 bases matching TRBD1. CDR1 SGHAT and CDR2 FQNNGV come from the germline V gene. With V trimmed by 5 bases and J by 3 bases, 7 bases remained unmatched. The CDR3 spans 15 residues. The DNA read from the CDR3 is TGTGCCAGCAGCCCCACGACAGGGAATGGAAACACC. It yields the protein CASSPTTGNGNT. The CDR3 reads in full as CASSPTTGNGNTIYF.

The part of the CDR3 DNA that was read is TGTGCCGGGTTCGGGGGTTCTGAA. Residues: CAGFGGSE. The CDR3 as a whole reads CAGFGGSEAFF. This chain connects TRBV2 to TRBJ1-1, with a weak D call TRBD1 (5 bases). The CDR3 is cut off 3 residues early in the read; its end comes from the germline J gene. Looked up from germline, CDR1 is SNHLY and CDR2 is FYNNEI. The V and J ends lost 11 bases and 6 bases respectively, with 13 bases between them. This CDR3 contains 11 residues.

Concerning this clone itself: The missing CDR3 end, 3 residues past where the read stops, is filled in from the germline J gene. This chain connects TRBV20-1 to TRBJ2-7; 7 bases line up with TRBD2. V lost 4 bases and J lost 5; bases outside the gene matches: 5. CDR3 length: 12 residues. The germline V gene encodes CDR1 DFQATT and CDR2 SNEGSKA (reference sequence). The CDR3 bases that were read are TGCAGTGCTAAAGTAACTAGCGACGAG. This sequence encodes CSAKVTSDE. Given in full, the CDR3 is CSAKVTSDEQYF.

With regard to this clone: Coverage ceases 3 residues before the CDR3 finishes, and the germline J gene fills in the end. The genes are TRBV5-1 and TRBJ2-5; possibly TRBD1 for D (6 bases). Trimming cost V 4 bases and J 3 bases, with 16 bases left between them. The CDR3 contains 15 residues. In germline, CDR1 is SGHRS, CDR2 YFSETQ. The CDR3 DNA, read in part, is TGCGCCAGCAGCACCATCACTACAGGGAAAGAGACC. Residues: CASSTITTGKET. The whole CDR3 protein reads CASSTITTGKETQYF.

On this clone: The read terminates 3 residues ahead of where the CDR3 ends, so the germline J gene completes it. The chain recombines TRBV5-1 with TRBJ2-3; 11 positions match TRBD2. From germline, CDR1 is SGHRS and CDR2 YFSETQ. This CDR3 region has 14 residues. J gave up 5 bases and V 7 bases, and 6 bases lay outside the gene matches. CDR3 sequence: CASLLAGGEDTQYF. CDR3 DNA (partial): TGCGCCAGCCTGCTAGCGGGAGGTGAAGATACG. Full variable domain (missing parts from reference TRBV5-1 and TRBJ2-3): KAGVTQTPRYLIKTRGQQVTLSCSPISGHRSVSWYQQTPGQGLQFLFEYFSETQRNKGNFPGRFSGRQFSNSRSEMNVSTLELGDSALYLCASLLAGGEDTQYFGPGTRLTVL.

CDR3: CASSLSGPSSTQYF. Incomplete CDR3 DNA: TGTGCCAGCAGTCTTAGCGGACCCTCCTCAACG. The chain has TRBV2 and TRBJ2-3; maybe TRBD2 (6 bases). From the germline J gene comes the end of the CDR3, since the read stops 3 residues before it. The germline V gene encodes CDR1 SNHLY and CDR2 FYNNEI. The CDR3 is 14 residues long.

On this clone: Read sequence stops 3 residues before the CDR3 end, and the germline J gene provides the missing end. The rearrangement uses TRBV20-1 and TRBJ2-7; possibly TRBD2 for D (6 bases). The CDR3 is 14 residues long. The V gene's germline CDR1 is DFQATT and CDR2 SNEGSKA (reference sequence). V gave up 6 bases and J gave up 4 bases, with 19 bases separating them. The CDR3 bases that were read are TGCAGTGCCAGCATTATGGCGGGATCATACGAG. Translation gives CSASIMAGSYE. The entire CDR3 protein is CSASIMAGSYEQYF.

About this clone itself: Read data end 3 residues before the CDR3 end; the end is taken from the germline J gene. The chain combines TRBV5-3 with TRBJ1-2, with D perhaps TRBD1 (5 bases). TRBV5-3 carries the ORF label, with uncertain function. V lost 0 bases and J lost 1, with 10 bases in between. The CDR3 contains 15 residues. Incomplete CDR3 DNA: TGTGCCAGAAGCTTGGCGGACACAGATAACTATGGC. Translation: CARSLADTDNYG. The full CDR3 sequence reads CARSLADTDNYGYTF.

Note on this clone: Read data end 3 residues before the CDR3 end; the end is taken from the germline J gene. The chain uses TRBV30 and TRBJ2-2; the D gene is possibly TRBD1 (5 bases). CDR1 GTSNPN and CDR2 SVGIG come from the germline V gene (reference sequence). This CDR3 has 14 amino acids. The CDR3 DNA, read in part, is TGTGCCTGGAGTGTACAGGTCGATAATTCACCG. Translated: CAWSVQVDNSP. The complete CDR3 reads CAWSVQVDNSPLFF.

Comments on this clone: The read falls 3 residues short of the CDR3 end, and the missing part is taken from the germline J gene. This sequence joins TRBV7-8 and TRBJ2-5; 7 bases match TRBD2. Germline V lookup: CDR1 SGHVS, CDR2 FQNEAQ. The trim removed 5 bases at V and 6 bases at J, leaving 18 bases unmatched. The CDR3 contains 17 residues. CDR3 protein: CASSTDGGTSLRKTQYF. CDR3 DNA, as far as it was read: TGTGCCAGCAGCACGGACGGGGGGACCTCACTTAGGAAGACC. Combining the CDR3 with reference TRBV7-8 and TRBJ2-5 gives the whole variable domain GAGVSQSPRYKVAKRGQDVALRCDPISGHVSLFWYQQALGQGPEFLTYFQNEAQLDKSGLPSDRFFAERPEGSVSTLKIQRTQQEDSAVYLCASSTDGGTSLRKTQYFGPGTRLLVL.

Points on this clone: The CDR3 is cut off 3 residues early in the read; its end comes from the germline J gene. This chain connects TRBV11-3 to TRBJ2-7; D may be TRBD2 (5 bases). V lost 1 base, J lost 3 bases, and 13 bases lay in between. Germline V gene data show CDR1 as SGHNT and CDR2 as YENEEA. The CDR3 totals 15 residues. Partial CDR3 DNA: TGTGCCAGCAGCTTAGGAGCGGCAGCGGACTACGAG. Its protein is CASSLGAAADYE. The entire CDR3 protein is CASSLGAAADYEQYF.

In regard to this clone: The read terminates 3 residues ahead of where the CDR3 ends, so the germline J gene completes it. The chain recombines TRBV2 with TRBJ1-2; TRBD1 matches 9 bases. There are 14 residues in the CDR3. Germline CDR1 reads SNHLY; CDR2 reads FYNNEI. CDR3 DNA, as far as it was read: TGTGCCAGCAGTTACCGGGACAGGGACTCCGAC. Translating gives CASSYRDRDSD. The CDR3 reads in full as CASSYRDRDSDYTF. The entire variable domain, with the rest obtained from reference TRBV2 and TRBJ1-2, is as follows: EPEVTQTPSHQVTQMGQEVILRCVPISNHLYFYWYRQILGQKVEFLVSFYNNEISEKSEIFDDQFSVERPDGSNFTLKIRSTKLEDSAMYFCASSYRDRDSDYTFGSGTRLTVV.

Remarks on this clone: The CDR3 extends 3 residues past the end of the read, so its final part is completed from the germline J gene. The chain has TRBV5-1 and TRBJ2-5, with a tentative D call TRBD1 (6 bases). The CDR3 is 19 amino acids. V was cut by 0 bases and J by 3 bases, with 24 bases left in between. Germline V gene lookup returns CDR1 SGHRS and CDR2 YFSETQ. The CDR3 bases that were read are TGCGCCAGCAGCTTGGCCGGACAGTTTCAACCTCACCTCAAAGAGACC. Translating it yields CASSLAGQFQPHLKET. The CDR3 in its entirety is CASSLAGQFQPHLKETQYF.

Points on this clone: The read finishes 3 residues shy of the CDR3 end, and the germline J gene is used to complete it. The chain joins TRBV19 to TRBJ2-7; 11 nucleotides agree with TRBD2. Germline CDR1 reads LNHDA; CDR2 reads SQIVND (reference sequence). V lost 1 base, J lost 3 bases, and 5 bases stayed unmatched. The CDR3 totals 16 residues. Partial CDR3 DNA: TGTGCCAGTAGTATAGGGGTAGCGGGGGGGAACTACGAG. Translated, it gives CASSIGVAGGNYE. In full, the CDR3 is CASSIGVAGGNYEQYF.

Notes on this clone: The CDR3 end is not reached by the read, which stops 3 residues before it; the germline J gene fills it in. The V call is TRBV7-2, the J call TRBJ1-6; 8 bases are shared with TRBD1. The CDR3 has 17 residues. The V gene end was trimmed by 0 bases and the J gene end by 9 bases; junction bases not matched to a gene: 10. Looked up from germline, CDR1 is SGHTA and CDR2 is FQGNSA. CDR3 region: CASSLAPQGAFGSPLHF. The CDR3 DNA, read in part, is TGTGCCAGCAGCTTAGCCCCGCAGGGGGCCTTTGGTTCACCC.